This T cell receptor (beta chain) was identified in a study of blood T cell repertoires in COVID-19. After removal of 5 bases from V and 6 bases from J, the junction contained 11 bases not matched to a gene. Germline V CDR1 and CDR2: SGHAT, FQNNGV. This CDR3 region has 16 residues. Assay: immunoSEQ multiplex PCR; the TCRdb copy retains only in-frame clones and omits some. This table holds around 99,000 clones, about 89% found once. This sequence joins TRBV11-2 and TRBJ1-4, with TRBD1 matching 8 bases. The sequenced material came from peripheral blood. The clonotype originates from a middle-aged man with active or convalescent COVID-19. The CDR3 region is CASSNRTGLVDEKLFF. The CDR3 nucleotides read TGTGCCAGCAGCAATAGGACAGGGCTAGTTGATGAAAAACTGTTTTTT.